These 18 T cell receptor beta chains originate from one sample sequenced in a study of CD8 T cells in ankylosing spondylitis. TCRdb re-derived calls from the 5' RACE reads in MiXCR, one entry per CDR3 protein. This table holds about 150,000 distinct CDR3 sequences, under 45% found once. Sequencing was carried out using synovial fluid, either unsorted or a sorted T cell fraction (not recorded which). The receptors derive from a male donor with ankylosing spondylitis.

In its sample, this clonotype was seen a few times. The rearrangement links TRBV2 to TRBJ2-1, with 9 positions matching TRBD2. Germline V gives CDR1 SNHLY, CDR2 FYNNEI. The CDR3 spans 12 residues. Trimming took 9 bases from V and 8 from J; bases not matched to a gene: 5. This CDR3 is CASRLAVDEQFF. The CDR3 DNA reads TGTGCCAGTCGACTAGCGGTCGATGAGCAGTTCTTC.

This chain connects TRBV29-1 to TRBJ2-1; 14 bases match TRBD2. The J segment lost 2 bases and the V segment lost 4 bases, leaving 4 bases of the junction unmatched. The CDR3 runs to 16 residues. Germline-derived CDR1 and CDR2 are SQVTM and ANQGSEA. The chain's CDR3 is CSVVGLAGVAYNEQFF. DNA of the CDR3: TGCAGCGTTGTGGGACTAGCGGGAGTGGCCTACAATGAGCAGTTCTTC.

The chain uses TRBV7-3 and TRBJ2-1, with 11 bases identical to TRBD2. Per the germline V gene, CDR1 is SGHTA and CDR2 is FQGTGA. The CDR3 runs 13 residues. Germline trimming cut 5 bases from V and 12 bases from J; bases unmatched to any gene: 6. This CDR3 is CASSVLAGDGQFF. The CDR3 DNA reads as TGTGCCAGCAGCGTACTAGCGGGAGACGGGCAGTTCTTC.

This clonotype has a handful of counts. This chain links TRBV3-1 with TRBJ2-3; 8 bases align to TRBD2. CDR3 length: 15 residues. Germline V gives CDR1 LGHDT, CDR2 YNNKEL (reference sequence). With V trimmed by 6 bases and J by 2 bases, 7 bases remained unmatched. The CDR3 region has the DNA TGTGCCAGCAGACAGCGGGGGATCGACACAGATACGCAGTATTTT. Its translation: CASRQRGIDTDTQYF.

This clonotype was seen at least ten times. The genes are TRBV5-1 and TRBJ2-2; 7 bases line up with TRBD2. CDR1 SGHRS and CDR2 YFSETQ come from the germline V gene. The CDR3 length is 16 residues. V trimming: 4 bases; J trimming: 4 bases; junction bases outside the gene matches: 10. The CDR3 region has the DNA TGCGCCAGCAGCGCCTTTGCGGGGGTTTTCACCGGGGAGCTGTTTTTT. Translation gives CASSAFAGVFTGELFF.

V usage is TRBV27 and J usage is TRBJ2-1; D gene unclear. Germline values: CDR1 MNHEY, CDR2 SMNVEV (reference sequence). The CDR3 has 15 amino acids. Trimming removed 5 bases at V and 4 bases at J, with 15 bases between. The CDR3 nucleotides are TGTGCCAGCAGTCCAGGATCGACCTTGTACAATGAGCAGTTCTTC. Protein product: CASSPGSTLYNEQFF.

This clonotype was recorded a few times. The J gene is TRBJ2-2, the V gene TRBV20-1; D gene ambiguous. The length of the CDR3 is 15 residues. The germline V gene has CDR1 DFQATT and CDR2 SNEGSKA (reference sequence). The V gene lost 0 bases and the J gene lost 3 bases, with 11 bases spanning the gap. CDR3 in DNA: TGCAGTGCTAGAGATGGGGAAAGCGACACCGGGGAGCTGTTTTTT. Translated, it gives CSARDGESDTGELFF.

The chain carries TRBV10-3 and TRBJ2-2, with D possibly being TRBD1 (5 bases). Germline values: CDR1 ENHRY, CDR2 SYGVKD. The CDR3 sequence is 16 residues long. The germline V and J ends were trimmed by 5 bases and 2 bases, with 15 bases remaining between them. CDR3 sequence reads: CAISYTGHFNTGELFF. CDR3 nucleotide sequence: TGTGCCATCAGTTATACCGGACACTTTAACACCGGGGAGCTGTTTTTT.

The rearrangement joins TRBV4-1 to TRBJ1-2, with a weak D call TRBD1 (5 bases). This CDR3 is built from 16 residues. Trimming took off 3 bases at V and 10 bases at J, with 24 bases between the two ends. Germline V CDR1 and CDR2: MGHRA, YSYEKL. The CDR3 sequence is CASSQKTAPLRFAYTF. The CDR3, as DNA: TGCGCCAGCAGCCAGAAGACAGCTCCCCTAAGGTTTGCCTACACCTTC.

The gene calls are TRBV27 and TRBJ2-7, with 7 bases identical to TRBD1. From germline, CDR1 is MNHEY and CDR2 SMNVEV (reference sequence). This CDR3 has 15 residues. V was clipped by 3 bases and J by 9 bases; unmatched bases: 14. CDR3 in amino acids: CASSLPGQAPWRQYF. CDR3 sequence (DNA): TGTGCCAGCAGTTTGCCCGGACAGGCCCCTTGGCGGCAGTACTTC.

The V and J genes are TRBV25-1 and TRBJ1-6; 7 bases map to TRBD1. With 6 bases clipped from V and 9 bases from J, the junction kept 5 bases outside the gene matches. CDR1 and CDR2 (germline): MGHDK, SYGVNS. This CDR3 is 13 amino acids long. The CDR3 coding sequence is TGTGCCAGCAGCGGGACAGACGGTTCACCCCTCCACTTT. Translation gives CASSGTDGSPLHF.

This clonotype was seen a single time. This chain connects TRBV12-3 or TRBV12-4 to TRBJ1-3; D perhaps matches TRBD1 (6 bases). This CDR3 contains 15 residues. The V end was cut by 3 bases, the J end by 7 bases, with 16 bases between. CDR3 coding DNA: TGTGCCAGCAGTTTGGCAGGGGTCTTTATCAACACCATATATTTT. Protein product: CASSLAGVFINTIYF.

The chain couples TRBV27 to TRBJ2-7; maybe TRBD1 (5 bases). The V and J ends lost 5 bases and 3 bases respectively, with 11 bases between them. The CDR3 is 13 amino acids. The germline V gene encodes CDR1 MNHEY and CDR2 SMNVEV (reference sequence). The CDR3 sequence: CASSARVGYEQYF. The CDR3 coding sequence is TGTGCCAGCAGTGCCAGGGTGGGCTACGAGCAGTACTTC.

V usage is TRBV20-1 and J usage is TRBJ2-1; 12 nucleotides align to TRBD2. The CDR3 has 16 residues. Germline V gene data show CDR1 as DFQATT and CDR2 as SNEGSKA (reference sequence). V lost 4 bases and J lost 13; bases outside the gene matches: 17. In DNA form, the CDR3 reads TGCAGTGCTAAGACCGAGGGGCCTAGCGGGGGGGTTCAACAGTTCTTC. It specifies CSAKTEGPSGGVQQFF.

This clonotype appeared a few times. This chain links TRBV11-2 with TRBJ2-1; TRBD1 is a possible D gene (5 bases). Trimming removed 4 bases from V and 2 bases from J, with 21 bases in between. The germline V gene has CDR1 SGHAT and CDR2 FQNNGV. This CDR3 region has 18 residues. Here the CDR3 reads CASSSHRGLWLPYNEQFF. The CDR3 DNA reads TGTGCCAGCAGCTCTCATAGGGGTCTGTGGCTCCCCTACAATGAGCAGTTCTTC.

V gene TRBV19 combines with J gene TRBJ1-2, with D perhaps matching TRBD1 (5 bases). This CDR3 is 15 amino acids long. Germline CDR1 reads LNHDA; CDR2 reads SQIVND (reference sequence). Trimming pared 3 bases from V and 5 bases from J, leaving 16 bases between. This chain's CDR3 is CASSIGGLSSYGYTF. The CDR3 DNA is TGTGCCAGTAGTATCGGGGGACTTTCATCGTATGGCTACACCTTC.

The chain is built from TRBV7-2 and TRBJ2-1; possible D gene TRBD2, 6 bases. CDR3 size: 18 residues. Looked up from germline, CDR1 is SGHTA and CDR2 is FQGNSA. V was pared by 0 bases and J by 0 bases, with 15 bases between. The CDR3 loop is CASSLAGRRDFSYNEQFF. The CDR3 DNA follows: TGTGCCAGCAGCTTAGCCGGGCGCCGGGACTTCTCCTACAATGAGCAGTTCTTC.

The rearrangement links TRBV4-2 to TRBJ1-5; D perhaps matches TRBD1 (5 bases). With 1 base removed from V and 0 bases from J, the gap between germline ends came to 13 bases. This CDR3 region has 17 residues. Germline V gives CDR1 LGHNA, CDR2 YNFKEQ. The CDR3 sequence: CASSQVGALYSNQPQHF. The DNA of the CDR3 is TGTGCCAGCAGCCAAGTAGGGGCCTTGTATAGCAATCAGCCCCAGCATTTT.